This T cell receptor beta chain was sequenced for a study of shared clonotypes between healthy human individuals. Study overall: The cohort comprised two women and a few men. Their ages spanned 18 to 49 years. CD8 memory received one plate per donor, CD8 naive two, CD4 memory three and CD4 naive three.

Concerning this clone itself: The antigen remains unidentified.

Naive CD8 cells lacked CD45RO, underwent positive selection for CCR7 and left out terminally differentiated effector memory CD45RA+ cells. DNA at around 210 ng, 25,000 to 35,000 T cell genomes, went into sorted-subset replicate PCRs. The data were produced by immunoSEQ multiplex PCR, yet TCRdb's version contains in-frame clones alone and is incomplete. In the table there are about 1,800,000 clones, about 94% of which are singletons. Study-wide findings and caveats: Despite large depth, rarefaction showed incomplete sorted-subset sequencing.

Germline CDR1 reads MNHEY; CDR2 reads SMNVEV (reference sequence). This CDR3 has 14 residues. V was shortened by 8 bases and J by 3 bases, with 17 bases between the two germline ends. Material for sequencing was naive CD8+ T cells sorted from blood. The chain joins TRBV27 to TRBJ2-7; maybe TRBD2 (6 bases). This TCR was recovered from a man aged 18 to 29 in good health. The CDR3 bases are TGTGCCAGCCAACTCCGAGACGGGAGCTACGAGCAGTACTTC. Amino acid sequence: CASQLRDGSYEQYF.